This TCR beta chain was sequenced in a study of Graves' ophthalmopathy and Graves' hyperthyroidism. From RNA, the CDR3 regions of TCR beta chains were amplified and sequenced. HTBI primers were employed in first-round RT-PCR, then a second-round multiplex PCR followed. TCRdb independently ran MiXCR on the multiplex PCR reads; one entry per CDR3 protein. This sample carries about 660,000 distinct CDR3 sequences, roughly 41% of them seen once, and the ten largest clones take over 2.5%. V trimming: 1 base; J trimming: 7 bases; junction bases outside the gene matches: 5. The CDR3 contains 15 residues. Germline V gene sequence: CDR1 SNHLY, CDR2 FYNNEI. Study-wide results and limits: Most thyroid-expanded clonotypes exceeding 0.001 frequency were also found in blood.

This clonotype has just a few counts. The antigen is not known. The genes are TRBV2 and TRBJ1-4; 8 bases are a match to TRBD1. The sequence was collected from an adult man with Graves' ophthalmopathy. Sequences were obtained from peripheral blood. This chain's CDR3 is CASSEVPGQAEKLFF. CDR3 sequence (DNA): TGTGCCAGCAGTGAAGTCCCGGGACAGGCTGAAAAACTGTTTTTT.